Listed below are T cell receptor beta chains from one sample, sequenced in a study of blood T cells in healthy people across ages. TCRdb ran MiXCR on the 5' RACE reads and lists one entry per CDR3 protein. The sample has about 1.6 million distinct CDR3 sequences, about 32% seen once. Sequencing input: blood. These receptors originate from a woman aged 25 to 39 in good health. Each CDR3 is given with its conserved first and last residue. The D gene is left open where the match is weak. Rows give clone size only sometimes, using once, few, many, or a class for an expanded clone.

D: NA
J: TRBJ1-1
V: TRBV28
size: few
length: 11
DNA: TGTGCCAGCAGTGACCGCACTGAAGCTTTCTTT
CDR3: CASSDRTEAFF

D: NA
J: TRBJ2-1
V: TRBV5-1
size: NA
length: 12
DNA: TGCGCCAGCAGCCCCCCTACTGTTGAGCGGTTCTTC
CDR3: CASSPPTVERFF

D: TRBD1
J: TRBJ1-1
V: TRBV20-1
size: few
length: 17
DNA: TGCAGTGCCCAGGGCCCCGGACAGGGGGCCAGGAACACTGAAGCTTTCTTT
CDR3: CSAQGPGQGARNTEAFF

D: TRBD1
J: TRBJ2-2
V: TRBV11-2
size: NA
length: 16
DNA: TGTGCCAGCAGCCGACAGGGGACCGCGAACACCGGGGAGCTGTTTTTT
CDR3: CASSRQGTANTGELFF

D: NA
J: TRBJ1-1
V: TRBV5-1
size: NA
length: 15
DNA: TGCGCCAGCAGCTCCAGGGTAGGCGGGAACACTGAAGCTTTCTTT
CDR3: CASSSRVGGNTEAFF

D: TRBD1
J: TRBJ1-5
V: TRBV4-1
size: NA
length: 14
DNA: TGCGCCAGCAGCCACCCGTCAGGGGGCCAGCCCCAGCATTTT
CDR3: CASSHPSGGQPQHF

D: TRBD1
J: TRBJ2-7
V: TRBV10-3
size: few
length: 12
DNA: TGTGCCATCATGGACAGGGCGGCCGAGCAGTACTTC
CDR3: CAIMDRAAEQYF

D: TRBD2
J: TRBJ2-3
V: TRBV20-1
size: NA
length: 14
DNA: TGCAGTGCGGAACTAGCGGGGGGCCCAGATACGCAGTATTTT
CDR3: CSAELAGGPDTQYF

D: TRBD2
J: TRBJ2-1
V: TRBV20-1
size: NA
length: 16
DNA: TGCAGTGCTAGACCCAGACTAGCGGGGGAACGCAATGAGCAGTTCTTC
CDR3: CSARPRLAGERNEQFF

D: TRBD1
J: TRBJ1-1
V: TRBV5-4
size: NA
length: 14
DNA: TGTGCCAGCACGTCGACAGGGATGAACACTGAAGCTTTCTTT
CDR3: CASTSTGMNTEAFF

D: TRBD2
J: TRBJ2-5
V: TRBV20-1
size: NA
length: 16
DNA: TGCAGTGCACAACCCCTAGCGGGAGGGTACCAAGAGACCCAGTACTTC
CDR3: CSAQPLAGGYQETQYF

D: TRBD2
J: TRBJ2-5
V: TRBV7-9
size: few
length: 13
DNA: TGTGCCAGCATAGGACTAGCACAAGAGACCCAGTACTTC
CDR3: CASIGLAQETQYF

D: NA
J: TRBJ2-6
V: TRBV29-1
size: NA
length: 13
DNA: TGCAGCGTTGCCGTAACGGGGGCCAACGTCCTGACTTTC
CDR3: CSVAVTGANVLTF

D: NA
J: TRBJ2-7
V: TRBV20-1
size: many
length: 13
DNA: TGCAGTGCTAAGTACCCTGAAATCTACGAGCAGTACTTC
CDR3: CSAKYPEIYEQYF

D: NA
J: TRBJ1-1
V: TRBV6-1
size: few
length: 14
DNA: TGTGCCAGCACTGTTACAGGGAATCACGCTGAAGCTTTCTTT
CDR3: CASTVTGNHAEAFF

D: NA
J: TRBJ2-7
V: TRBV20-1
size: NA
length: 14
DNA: TGCAGTGGGACCCCTAGCGTAATCTCCTACGAGCAGTACTTC
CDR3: CSGTPSVISYEQYF

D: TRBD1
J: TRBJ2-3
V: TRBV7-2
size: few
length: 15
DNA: TGTGCCAGCAGCTCCGACGGGACAGGGGACAATACGCAGTATTTT
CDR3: CASSSDGTGDNTQYF

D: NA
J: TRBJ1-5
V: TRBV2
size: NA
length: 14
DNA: TGTGCCAGCAGTGGGGGGAACCGAGGGCAGCCCCAGCATTTT
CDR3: CASSGGNRGQPQHF

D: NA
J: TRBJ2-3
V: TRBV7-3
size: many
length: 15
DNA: TGTGCCAGCAGTTTAAGGGCTAGGGGGACAGATACGCAGTATTTT
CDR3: CASSLRARGTDTQYF

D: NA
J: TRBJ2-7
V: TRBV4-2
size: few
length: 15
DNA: TGTGCCAGCAGCCAACGTCTTAGGGGCATAGACGAGCAGTACTTC
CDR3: CASSQRLRGIDEQYF

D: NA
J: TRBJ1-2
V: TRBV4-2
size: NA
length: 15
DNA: TGTGCCAGCAGCCAAGATTATGGGCAGTACTATGGCTACACCTTC
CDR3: CASSQDYGQYYGYTF

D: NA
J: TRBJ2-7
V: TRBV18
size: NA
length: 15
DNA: TGTGCCAGCTCACCGGACATGCCCACAGCACGGGAGCAGTACTTC
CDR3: CASSPDMPTAREQYF

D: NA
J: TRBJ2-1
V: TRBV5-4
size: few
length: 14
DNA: TGTGCCAGCAGCCCGCAAGGGGAGTACAATGAGCAGTTCTTC
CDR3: CASSPQGEYNEQFF

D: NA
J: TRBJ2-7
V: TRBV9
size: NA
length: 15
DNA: TGTGCCAGCAGCCTCCGGGTGGACCCCTACAATGAGCAGTACTTC
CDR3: CASSLRVDPYNEQYF

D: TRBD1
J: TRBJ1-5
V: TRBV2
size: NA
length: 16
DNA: TGTGCCAGCAGTGATAAGCCCGGGACAGGCCATGAGGCCCAGCATTTT
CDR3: CASSDKPGTGHEAQHF

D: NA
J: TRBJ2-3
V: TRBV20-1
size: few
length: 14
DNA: TGCAGTGCTAGAGATCCACGGGGATCAAATACGCAGTATTTT
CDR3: CSARDPRGSNTQYF

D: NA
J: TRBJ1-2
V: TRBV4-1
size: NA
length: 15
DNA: TGCGCCAGCAGCCCATGCGTGCAGCCAAACTATGGCTACACCTTC
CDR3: CASSPCVQPNYGYTF

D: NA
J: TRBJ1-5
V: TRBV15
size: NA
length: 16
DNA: TGTGCCACCAGCAGAGATCGGGGCAGCCGGGATCAGCCCCAGCATTTT
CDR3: CATSRDRGSRDQPQHF

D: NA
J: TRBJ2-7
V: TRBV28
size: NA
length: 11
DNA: TGTGCCACCAATAGTCGTTTCGAGCAGTACTTC
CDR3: CATNSRFEQYF

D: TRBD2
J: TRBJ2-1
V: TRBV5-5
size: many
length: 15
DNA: TGTGCCAGCAGCTTAGTAGCGGGTACTGGAAATGAGCAGTTCTTC
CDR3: CASSLVAGTGNEQFF

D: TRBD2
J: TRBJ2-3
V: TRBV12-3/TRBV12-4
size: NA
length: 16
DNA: TGTGCCAGCAGTTTTCTGAGCGGGGCCGCCACAGATGCGCAGTATTTT
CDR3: CASSFLSGAATDAQYF

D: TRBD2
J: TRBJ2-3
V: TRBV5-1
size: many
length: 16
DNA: TGCGCCAGCAGCCCGGTAGCGGGGGAGAGCTCAGATACGCAGTATTTT
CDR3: CASSPVAGESSDTQYF

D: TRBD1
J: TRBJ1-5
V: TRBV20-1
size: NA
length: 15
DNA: TGCAGTGCTAGGGAACAGGGGGTTTGGAATCAGCCCCAGCATTTT
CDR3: CSAREQGVWNQPQHF

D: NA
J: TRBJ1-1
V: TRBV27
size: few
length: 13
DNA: TGTGCCAGCAGTTTTGGGACTCCCACTGAAGCTTTCTTT
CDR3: CASSFGTPTEAFF

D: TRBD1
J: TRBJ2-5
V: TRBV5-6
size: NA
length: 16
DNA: TGTGCCAGTAGCCCCGGGACAGTTGTTGATCAAGAGACCCAGTACTTC
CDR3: CASSPGTVVDQETQYF

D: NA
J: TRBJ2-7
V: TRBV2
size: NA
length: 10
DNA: TGTGCCAGCACCGACGGGGTGCAGTACTTC
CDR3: CASTDGVQYF

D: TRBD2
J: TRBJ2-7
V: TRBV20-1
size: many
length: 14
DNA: TGCAGTGCTCCGATGGGAGGGAGCGTCTACGAGCAGTACTTC
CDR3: CSAPMGGSVYEQYF

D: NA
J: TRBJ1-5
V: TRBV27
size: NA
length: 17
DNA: TGTGCCAGCAGTTTATGGGCGGGAGGGCACCTCAATCAGCCCCAGCATTTT
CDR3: CASSLWAGGHLNQPQHF

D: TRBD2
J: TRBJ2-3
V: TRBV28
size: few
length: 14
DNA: TGTGAAACCCATAGCGGGCGCAGCACAGATACGCAGTATTTT
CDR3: CETHSGRSTDTQYF

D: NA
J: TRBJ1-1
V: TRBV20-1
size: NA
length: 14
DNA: TGCAGTGCACCGGCCCTGGGGGGTAACACTGAAGCTTTCTTT
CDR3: CSAPALGGNTEAFF

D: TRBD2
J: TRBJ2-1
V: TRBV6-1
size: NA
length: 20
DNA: TGTGCCAGCAGTGAACGGACCCCCGGGCAACGGACTAGCGGGGGTAGTGAGCAGTTCTTC
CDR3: CASSERTPGQRTSGGSEQFF

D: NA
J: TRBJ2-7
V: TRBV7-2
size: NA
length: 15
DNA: TGTGCCAGCAGCTACTCCTCACAGGCTTCCTACGAGCAGTACTTC
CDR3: CASSYSSQASYEQYF

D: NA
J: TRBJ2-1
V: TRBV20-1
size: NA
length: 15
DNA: TGCAGTGCTTCTCCCGCCCAGCGATTTGGGGATGAGCAGTTCTTC
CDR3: CSASPAQRFGDEQFF

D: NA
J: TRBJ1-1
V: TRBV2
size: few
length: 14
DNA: TGTGCCAGCAGTAGGCAGGCGGCAAACACTGAAGCTTTCTTT
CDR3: CASSRQAANTEAFF

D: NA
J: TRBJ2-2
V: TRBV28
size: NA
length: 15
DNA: TGTGCCAGCATTGGGATCGATAAAAACACCGGGGAGCTGTTTTTT
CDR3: CASIGIDKNTGELFF

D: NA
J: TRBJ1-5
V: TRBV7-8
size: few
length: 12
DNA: TGTGCCAGCAGCCAGGACAGTGGGCCCCAGCATTTT
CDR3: CASSQDSGPQHF

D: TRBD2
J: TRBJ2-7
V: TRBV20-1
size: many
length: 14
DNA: TGCAGTGTCCCTGGGCGGGAGACGTATTACGAGCAGTACTTC
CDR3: CSVPGRETYYEQYF

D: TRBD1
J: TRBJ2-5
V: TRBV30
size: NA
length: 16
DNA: TGTGCCTGGAGCGTTCGAGCAGGGGGCGCGCGGGAGACCCAGTACTTC
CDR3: CAWSVRAGGARETQYF

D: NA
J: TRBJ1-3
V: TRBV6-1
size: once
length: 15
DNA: TGTGCCAGCAGGACAGAAGACTTCTCTGGAAACACCATATATTTT
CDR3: CASRTEDFSGNTIYF

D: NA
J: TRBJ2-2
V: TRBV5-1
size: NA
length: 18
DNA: TGCGCCAGCAGCGAAAACGCCGGGACACCTGCGAACACCGGGGAGCTGTTTTTT
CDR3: CASSENAGTPANTGELFF

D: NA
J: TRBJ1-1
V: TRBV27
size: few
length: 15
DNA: TGTGCCAGCAGTTTATCAGCCCTACAGCTTACTGAAGCTTTCTTT
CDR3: CASSLSALQLTEAFF

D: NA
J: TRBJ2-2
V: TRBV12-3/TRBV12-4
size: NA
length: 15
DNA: TGTGCCAGCAGATCGGGATGGCAGGGCGCCGGGGAGCTGTTTTTT
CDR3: CASRSGWQGAGELFF

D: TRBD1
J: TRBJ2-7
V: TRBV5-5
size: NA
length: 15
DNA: TGTGCCAGCAGCTTGTGGACAGGGGGCTCCTACGAGCAGTACTTC
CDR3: CASSLWTGGSYEQYF

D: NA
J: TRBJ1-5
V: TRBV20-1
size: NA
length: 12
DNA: TGCAGTGCCGACGACCGAGATCAGCCCCAGCATTTT
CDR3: CSADDRDQPQHF